This TCR beta chain was profiled in a study of CXCR3-negative and CXCR3-positive naive CD8 T cells. Via 5' RACE with UMI labels, TRB cDNA libraries were prepared. TCRdb derives one entry per CDR3 protein from the 5' RACE reads, leaving out DNA. The repertoire table contains about 85,000 distinct CDR3 sequences. Comment on this clonotype: Its specificity is not known.

Among CD8+ T cells, naive ones were CD45RO-CCR7+CD27+CD95-. Overall study findings and caveats: Comparison of naive subsets found surface CD5 to be comparable, and TCR strength was inferred on the basis of TRB CDR3 properties. Memory CD8+ cells showed much lower diversity, while both naive subsets were comparably high. CXCR3-positive naive cells had more hydrophobic TRB CDR3s than CXCR3-negative naive cells. Most assays used freshly isolated PBMCs, as cryopreservation partially reduced CXCR3.

CDR3 length: 12 amino acids. Germline V lookup: CDR1 MNHEY, CDR2 SVGEGT. The sample was naive CXCR3+ CD8+ T cells from blood. Regarding subset: CD45RO-CCR7+CD27+CD95- naive CD8+ T cells expressing CXCR3 (TNR3+). The receptor comes from a human donor in good health. Some clones in this sample may be carry-over from other donors' samples. This rearrangement joins TRBV6-2 or TRBV6-3 to TRBJ2-7. This CDR3 is CASKRTDYEQYF.